One T cell receptor (beta chain) is described in this entry. Its antigen is currently unknown. A multiplex PCR was run with 60 Vbeta primers and 13 Jbeta primers. Clones were sequenced by immunoSEQ multiplex PCR, and TCRdb holds only the in-frame ones, with some missing. This sample yields 90,000 to 110,000 clones, of which about 80% are seen a single time; 2.1% belongs to the top ten. Nominally healthy donors provided the samples, though records likely missed some immune exposures. The data are from a study of cytomegalovirus exposure and HLA in healthy donors. Study context: Genetic ancestry analysis placed around 76% of the 398 donors that were genotyped in the Caucasian-associated cluster.

Study observations and caveats: When analyzed later, the rates of TCR association showed variation by HLA locus, with DRB1 the most and HLA-C the fewest.

CDR1 and CDR2 from the germline V gene are SGHRS and YFSETQ. The CDR3 runs to 13 residues. The ends were cut back, 4 bases at V and 1 base at J, with 8 bases in the middle. This rearrangement joins TRBV5-1 to TRBJ2-5; D is unresolved. Material for sequencing was PBMCs. The TCR originated in a man between 25 and 39 years old in good health and CMV-seronegative. The CDR3 sequence is CASSTTFQETQYF. The CDR3 DNA sequence: TGCGCCAGCAGCACCACATTCCAAGAGACCCAGTACTTC.